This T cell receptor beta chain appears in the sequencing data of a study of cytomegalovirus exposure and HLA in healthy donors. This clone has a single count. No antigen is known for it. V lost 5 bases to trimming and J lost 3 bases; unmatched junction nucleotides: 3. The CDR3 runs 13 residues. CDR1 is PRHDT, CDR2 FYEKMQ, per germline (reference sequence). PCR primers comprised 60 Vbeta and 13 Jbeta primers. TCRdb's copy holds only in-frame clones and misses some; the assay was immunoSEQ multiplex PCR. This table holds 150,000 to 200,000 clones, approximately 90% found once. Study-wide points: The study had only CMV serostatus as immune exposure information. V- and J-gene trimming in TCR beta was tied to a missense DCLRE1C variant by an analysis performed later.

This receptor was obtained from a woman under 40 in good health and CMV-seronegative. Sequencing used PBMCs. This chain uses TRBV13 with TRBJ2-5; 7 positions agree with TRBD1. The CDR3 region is CASSPGTEETQYF. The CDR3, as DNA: TGTGCCAGCAGCCCGGGGACAGAAGAGACCCAGTACTTC. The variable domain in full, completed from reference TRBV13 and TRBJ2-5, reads AAGVIQSPRHLIKEKRETATLKCYPIPRHDTVYWYQQGPGQDPQFLISFYEKMQSDKGSIPDRFSAQQFSDYHSELNMSSLELGDSALYFCASSPGTEETQYFGPGTRLLVL.